This T cell receptor beta chain stems from a study of T-cell reconstitution after alpha-beta-depleted transplantation in children (dated by TCRdb to 2016 to 2018). At the level of the whole study: T-cell immune reconstitution after TCRalphabeta/CD19-depleted allogeneic hematopoietic cell transplantation in children was quantitatively tracked in the study by means of TCR repertoire profiling. Beyond this particular receptor, the publication reports: Hyperexpanded clone frequencies declined over subsequent months; after one year, T-cell counts and TCRbeta diversity were mostly attributed to newly produced T cells. In some patients, high TCRbeta diversity at day 60 was attributed to recipient T cells and intrathymic progenitors that had survived conditioning. About two months after transplant, the apparently early recovery of alphabetaT-cell counts reportedly depended on just several hundred clones that had expanded rapidly and came from non-depleted graft cells.

V loses 4 bases of germline sequence and J loses 5 bases, and the interval between the two ends is 18 bases. The CDR3 covers 16 residues, taking in both the cysteine and the phenylalanine. The only DNA kept is the CDR3, 48 bases in frame from the first base. CDR1 is given as LGHDT and CDR2 as YNNKEL, both from the germline V gene (reference sequence). What the treatment or condition label conveys for this sample: allogeneic hematopoietic cell transplantation with graft depleted of TCRalphabeta T cells and CD19 B cells. The children who served as transplant recipients had been given grafts of TCRalphabeta/CD19-depleted allogeneic hematopoietic cells. The library was produced with PCR. Sequencing was performed on an Illumina HiSeq 2500. Molecular barcoding was employed in the preparation of TCR libraries, with unique molecular identifiers being used to normalize TCRbeta repertoire quantification. TCRdb reanalyzed the raw reads on its own, using fastp at Q25 for trimming and MiXCR for clone calling, and kept in-frame beta chains. Here each entry gathers all rows of one CDR3 protein and keeps the most common genes and DNA. The sample profile shows a few hundred thousand distinct CDR3 sequences; approximately 20% of them were found once. Approximately 11% of the sample is in the top ten clones.

The sample holds a few counts of this clonotype. Its antigen remains unidentified. No base qualities exist here, and no much larger clone lies one base off it. This specimen was PBMCs, mostly from graft donor cells, taken 180 days after TCRalphabeta/CD19-depleted stem cell transplant. The rearranged segments are TRBV3-1 and TRBJ2-1; the D segment may tentatively be TRBD1 or TRBD2, each giving 5 matched bases. The TCR comes from a male patient under 18 who had a stem cell transplant for acute lymphoblastic leukemia, so the T cells may come from the graft donor. The CDR3 is CASSPGDGTPDNEQFF. The nucleotides are TGTGCCAGCAGCCCAGGCGACGGGACCCCCGACAATGAGCAGTTCTTC.